These T cell receptor beta chains were read from a single sample in a study of CD8+CD57+ T cells in acquired aplastic anemia. From the reads, TCRdb called clonotypes with MiXCR, one entry per CDR3 protein. Of approximately 170,000 distinct CDR3 sequences in the sample, about 60% were seen once. Sequencing was done on a sample of sorted CD4+, CD8+, or CD8+CD57+ T cells (not recorded which) from PBMCs. The source is a human donor in good health. Both conserved end residues are part of each CDR3. A D gene is named only where the DNA matches it firmly. Rows may omit the clone size; those that give it use once, few, many or a size class.

D gene: TRBD2
V gene: TRBV6-1
clone size: many
J gene: TRBJ2-7
CDR3 protein: CASSDGLGGYEQYF
CDR3 DNA: TGTGCCAGCAGTGATGGACTAGGAGGCTACGAGCAGTACTTC

D gene: -
V gene: TRBV14
clone size: many
J gene: TRBJ1-2
CDR3 protein: CASSQGYSRTYTF
CDR3 DNA: TGTGCCAGCAGCCAAGGTTACAGCCGAACCTACACCTTC

D gene: -
V gene: TRBV7-9
clone size: -
J gene: TRBJ2-7
CDR3 protein: CASSQEESGSYEQYF
CDR3 DNA: TGTGCCAGCAGCCAAGAAGAGAGCGGCTCCTATGAGCAGTACTTC

D gene: -
V gene: TRBV13
clone size: -
J gene: TRBJ2-7
CDR3 protein: CASSRGGAYEQYF
CDR3 DNA: TGTGCCAGCAGCCGGGGCGGGGCCTACGAGCAGTACTTC

D gene: -
V gene: TRBV20-1
clone size: once
J gene: TRBJ2-7
CDR3 protein: CSARAEGRPEQYF
CDR3 DNA: TGCAGTGCTAGAGCCGAGGGCAGACCCGAGCAGTACTTC

D gene: -
V gene: TRBV14
clone size: -
J gene: TRBJ1-5
CDR3 protein: CASSHTGRNQPQHF
CDR3 DNA: TGTGCCAGCAGCCATACAGGGCGCAATCAGCCCCAGCATTTT

D gene: -
V gene: TRBV27
clone size: -
J gene: TRBJ1-1
CDR3 protein: CASSLGGWLVGSEAFF
CDR3 DNA: TGTGCCAGCAGTTTAGGGGGTTGGCTAGTTGGCTCTGAAGCTTTCTTT

D gene: -
V gene: TRBV7-9
clone size: -
J gene: TRBJ1-5
CDR3 protein: CVSSPGGSGQPQHF
CDR3 DNA: TGTGTCAGCAGCCCCGGAGGTTCGGGTCAGCCCCAGCATTTT

D gene: TRBD1
V gene: TRBV29-1
clone size: -
J gene: TRBJ1-2
CDR3 protein: CSVWDRGPSAPGGYTF
CDR3 DNA: TGCAGCGTTTGGGACAGGGGGCCCTCCGCCCCGGGTGGCTACACCTTC

D gene: -
V gene: TRBV29-1
clone size: few
J gene: TRBJ2-5
CDR3 protein: CSVEEVGGGQQHF
CDR3 DNA: TGCAGCGTTGAAGAAGTGGGGGGGGGACAGCAGCACTTC

D gene: -
V gene: TRBV29-1
clone size: -
J gene: TRBJ2-1
CDR3 protein: CSVARRFSYNEQFF
CDR3 DNA: TGCAGCGTTGCCCGGCGGTTCTCCTACAATGAGCAGTTCTTC

D gene: -
V gene: TRBV5-1
clone size: many
J gene: TRBJ1-5
CDR3 protein: CASSLEPGLNQPQHF
CDR3 DNA: TGCGCCAGCAGCTTGGAGCCAGGGCTCAATCAGCCCCAGCATTTT

D gene: -
V gene: TRBV6-4
clone size: -
J gene: TRBJ2-1
CDR3 protein: CASSRAANNEQFF
CDR3 DNA: TGTGCCAGCAGCCGGGCAGCGAACAATGAGCAGTTCTTC

D gene: -
V gene: TRBV7-6
clone size: -
J gene: TRBJ2-7
CDR3 protein: CASSLVADYEQYF
CDR3 DNA: TGTGCCAGCAGCTTAGTGGCAGACTACGAGCAGTACTTC

D gene: TRBD2
V gene: TRBV29-1
clone size: -
J gene: TRBJ2-3
CDR3 protein: CSVEGAGGPGDTQYF
CDR3 DNA: TGCAGCGTTGAGGGGGCGGGGGGGCCCGGGGATACGCAGTATTTT

D gene: TRBD2
V gene: TRBV20-1
clone size: -
J gene: TRBJ2-7
CDR3 protein: CSARRPRGREGSYEQYF
CDR3 DNA: TGCAGTGCTAGACGCCCTCGTGGGCGGGAGGGCTCCTACGAGCAGTACTTC

D gene: TRBD2
V gene: TRBV14
clone size: many
J gene: TRBJ2-1
CDR3 protein: CASSPLAGVSYNEQFF
CDR3 DNA: TGTGCCAGCAGCCCACTAGCGGGAGTTTCCTACAATGAGCAGTTCTTC

D gene: -
V gene: TRBV10-3
clone size: -
J gene: TRBJ2-7
CDR3 protein: CAISARDFVYEQYF
CDR3 DNA: TGTGCCATCAGTGCTCGGGACTTTGTCTACGAGCAGTACTTC